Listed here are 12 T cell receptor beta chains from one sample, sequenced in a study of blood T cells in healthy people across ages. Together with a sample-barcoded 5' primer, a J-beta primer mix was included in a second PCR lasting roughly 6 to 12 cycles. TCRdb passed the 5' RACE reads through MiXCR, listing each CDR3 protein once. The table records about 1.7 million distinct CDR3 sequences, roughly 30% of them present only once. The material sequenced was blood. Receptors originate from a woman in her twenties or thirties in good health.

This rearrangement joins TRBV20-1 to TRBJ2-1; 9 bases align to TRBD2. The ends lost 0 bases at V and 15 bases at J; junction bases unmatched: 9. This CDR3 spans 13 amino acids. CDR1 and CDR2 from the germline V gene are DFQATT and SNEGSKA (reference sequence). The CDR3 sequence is CSARDPFGTSRFF. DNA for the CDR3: TGCAGTGCTAGAGATCCATTCGGGACTAGCAGGTTCTTC.

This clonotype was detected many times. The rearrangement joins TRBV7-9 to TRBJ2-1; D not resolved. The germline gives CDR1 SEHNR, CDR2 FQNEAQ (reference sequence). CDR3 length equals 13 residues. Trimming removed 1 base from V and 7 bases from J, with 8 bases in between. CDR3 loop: CASSLGARNEQFF. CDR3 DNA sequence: TGTGCCAGCAGCTTAGGGGCTAGAAATGAGCAGTTCTTC. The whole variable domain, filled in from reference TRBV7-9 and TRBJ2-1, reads DTGVSQNPRHKITKRGQNVTFRCDPISEHNRLYWYRQTLGQGPEFLTYFQNEAQLEKSRLLSDRFSAERPKGSFSTLEIQRTEQGDSAMYLCASSLGARNEQFFGPGTRLTVL.

CDR3 loop: CASAKGRNGYTF. CDR3 DNA sequence: TGTGCCAGCGCCAAGGGGCGAAATGGCTACACCTTC. V is TRBV2 and J is TRBJ1-2, with D maybe TRBD1 (5 bases). CDR3 length: 12 amino acids. V lost 8 bases and J lost 6, with 13 bases in between. Germline V CDR1 and CDR2: SNHLY, FYNNEI.

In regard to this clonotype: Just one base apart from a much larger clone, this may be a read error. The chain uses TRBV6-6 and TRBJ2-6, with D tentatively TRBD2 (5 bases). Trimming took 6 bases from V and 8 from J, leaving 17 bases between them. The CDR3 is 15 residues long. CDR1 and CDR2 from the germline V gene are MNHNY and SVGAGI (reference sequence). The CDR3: CASSPRRAGTNVLTF. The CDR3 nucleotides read TGTGCCAGCAGCCCCCGACGGGCCGGGACCAACGTCCTGACTTTC.

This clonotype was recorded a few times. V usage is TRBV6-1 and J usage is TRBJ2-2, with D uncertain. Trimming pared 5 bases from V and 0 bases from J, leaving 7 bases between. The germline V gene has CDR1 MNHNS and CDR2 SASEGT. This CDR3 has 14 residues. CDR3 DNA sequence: TGTGCCAGCAGTCCCCTTCCGAACACCGGGGAGCTGTTTTTT. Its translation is CASSPLPNTGELFF.

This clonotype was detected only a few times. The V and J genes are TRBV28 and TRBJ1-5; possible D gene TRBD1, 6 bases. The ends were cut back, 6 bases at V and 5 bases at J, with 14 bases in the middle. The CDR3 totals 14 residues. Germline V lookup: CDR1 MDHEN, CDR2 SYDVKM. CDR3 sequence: CASRFQGSYQPQHF. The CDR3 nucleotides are TGTGCCAGCAGATTCCAGGGGAGTTATCAGCCCCAGCATTTT.

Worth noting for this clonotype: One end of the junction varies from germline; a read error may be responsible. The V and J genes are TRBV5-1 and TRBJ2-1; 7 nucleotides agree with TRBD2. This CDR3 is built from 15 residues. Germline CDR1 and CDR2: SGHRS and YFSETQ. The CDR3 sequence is CASSLGKRDHNEQFF. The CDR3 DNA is TGTGCCAGCAGCCTCGGGAAGCGGGACCACAATGAGCAGTTCTTC.

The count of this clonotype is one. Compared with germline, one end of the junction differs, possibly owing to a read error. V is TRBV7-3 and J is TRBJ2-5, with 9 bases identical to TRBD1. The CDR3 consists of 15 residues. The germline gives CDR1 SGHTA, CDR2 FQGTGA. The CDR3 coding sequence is TGTGCCAGCAGCTTAAGTGGGACAGGGCAAGAGACCCAGGACTTC. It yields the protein CASSLSGTGQETQDF.

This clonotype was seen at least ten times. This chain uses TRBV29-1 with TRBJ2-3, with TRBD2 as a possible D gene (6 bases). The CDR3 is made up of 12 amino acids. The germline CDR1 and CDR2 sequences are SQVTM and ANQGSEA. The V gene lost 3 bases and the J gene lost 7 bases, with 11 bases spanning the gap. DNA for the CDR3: TGCAGCGTTGATCGGGGGAGGAATACGCAGTATTTT. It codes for CSVDRGRNTQYF.

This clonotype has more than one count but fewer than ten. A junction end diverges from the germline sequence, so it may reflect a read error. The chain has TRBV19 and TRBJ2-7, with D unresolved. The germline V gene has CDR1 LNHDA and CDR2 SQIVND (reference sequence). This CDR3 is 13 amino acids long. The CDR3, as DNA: TGTGCCGGTAGTACCGCGAACATCTACGAGCAGTACTTC. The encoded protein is CAGSTANIYEQYF.

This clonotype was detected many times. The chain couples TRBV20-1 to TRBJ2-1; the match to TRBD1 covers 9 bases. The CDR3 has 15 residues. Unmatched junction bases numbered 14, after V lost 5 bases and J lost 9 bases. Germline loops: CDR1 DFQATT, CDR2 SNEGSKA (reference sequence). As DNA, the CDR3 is TGCAGTGCTCCATCCCATCGGACAGGGGCCATTGAGCAGTTCTTC. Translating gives CSAPSHRTGAIEQFF.

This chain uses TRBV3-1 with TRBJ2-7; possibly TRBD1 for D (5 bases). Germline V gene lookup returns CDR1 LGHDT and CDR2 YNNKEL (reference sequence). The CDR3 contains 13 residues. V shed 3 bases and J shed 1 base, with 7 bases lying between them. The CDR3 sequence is CASSHAGSYEQYF. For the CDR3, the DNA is TGTGCCAGCAGCCATGCAGGGTCCTACGAGCAGTACTTC.